Sequencing of this TCR beta chain was carried out in a study of CD8 T cells in ankylosing spondylitis. This clonotype was picked up a small number of times. Its target is unknown. Notes on the study in general: For ankylosing spondylitis blood, a TCR beta motif of about eight highly homologous variants appeared characteristic. Several of the motif variants were reported before in synovial fluid and blood from reactive arthritis.

TCRdb re-analysed the 5' RACE reads in MiXCR, keeping a single row per CDR3 protein. The sample yields approximately 540,000 distinct CDR3 sequences, 10% to 15% seen once. The sequence derives from a male donor with ankylosing spondylitis. The sequenced sample was blood, either unsorted or a sorted T cell fraction (not recorded which).

Written as DNA, the CDR3 is TGTGCCACCAGTCCGGGACTAGCGGGCGCCGGCTCCTACAATGAGCAGTTCTTC. Translation: CATSPGLAGAGSYNEQFF. J is TRBJ2-1 and V is TRBV24-1; TRBD2 aligns across 12 bases. The CDR3 is 18 residues long. In germline, CDR1 is KGHDR, CDR2 SFDVKD. Germline trimming cut 6 bases from V and 0 bases from J; bases unmatched to any gene: 8.